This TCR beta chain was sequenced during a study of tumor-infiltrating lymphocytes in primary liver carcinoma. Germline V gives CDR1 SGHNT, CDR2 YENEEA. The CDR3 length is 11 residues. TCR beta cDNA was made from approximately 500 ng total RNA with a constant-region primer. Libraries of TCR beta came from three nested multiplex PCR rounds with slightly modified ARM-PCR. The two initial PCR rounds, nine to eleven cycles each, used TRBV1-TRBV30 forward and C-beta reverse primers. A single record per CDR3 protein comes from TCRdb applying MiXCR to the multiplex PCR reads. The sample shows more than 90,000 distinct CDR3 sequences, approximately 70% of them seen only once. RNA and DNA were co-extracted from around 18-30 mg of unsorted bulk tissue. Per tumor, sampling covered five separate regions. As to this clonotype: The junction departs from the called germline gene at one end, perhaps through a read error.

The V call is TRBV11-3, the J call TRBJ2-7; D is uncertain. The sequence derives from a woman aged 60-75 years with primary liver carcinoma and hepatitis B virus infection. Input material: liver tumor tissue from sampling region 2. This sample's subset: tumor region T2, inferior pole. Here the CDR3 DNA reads TGTACCAGCAGCTGTTCCTACGAGCGGTACTTC. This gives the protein CTSSCSYERYF.